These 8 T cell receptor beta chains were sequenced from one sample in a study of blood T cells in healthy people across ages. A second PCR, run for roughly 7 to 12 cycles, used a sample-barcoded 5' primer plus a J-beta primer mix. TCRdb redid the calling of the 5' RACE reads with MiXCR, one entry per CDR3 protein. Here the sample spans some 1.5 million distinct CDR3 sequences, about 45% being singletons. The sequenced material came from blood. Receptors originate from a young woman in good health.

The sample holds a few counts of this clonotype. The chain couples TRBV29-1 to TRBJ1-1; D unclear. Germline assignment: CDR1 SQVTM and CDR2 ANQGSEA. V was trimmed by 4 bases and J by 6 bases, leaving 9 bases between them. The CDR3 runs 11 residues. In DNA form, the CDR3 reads TGCAGCGTTGTATCCAGATCTGAAGCTTTCTTT. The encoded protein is CSVVSRSEAFF.

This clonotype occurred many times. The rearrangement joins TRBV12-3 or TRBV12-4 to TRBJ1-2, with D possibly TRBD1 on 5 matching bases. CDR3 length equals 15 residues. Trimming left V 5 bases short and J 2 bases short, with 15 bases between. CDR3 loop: CASSPRGRENYGYTF. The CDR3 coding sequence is TGTGCCAGCAGTCCCCGGGGCAGGGAAAACTATGGCTACACCTTC.

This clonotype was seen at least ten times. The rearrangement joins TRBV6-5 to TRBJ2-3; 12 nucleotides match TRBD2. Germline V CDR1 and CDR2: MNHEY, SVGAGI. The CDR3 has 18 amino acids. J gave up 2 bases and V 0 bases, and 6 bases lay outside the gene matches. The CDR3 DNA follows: TGTGCCAGCAGTTACTCGAGTCGGACTAGCGGGGTCACAGATACGCAGTATTTT. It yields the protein CASSYSSRTSGVTDTQYF.

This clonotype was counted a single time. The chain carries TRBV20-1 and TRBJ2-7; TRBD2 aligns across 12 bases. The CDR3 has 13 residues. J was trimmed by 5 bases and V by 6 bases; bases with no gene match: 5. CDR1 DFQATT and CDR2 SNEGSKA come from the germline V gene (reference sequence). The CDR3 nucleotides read TGCAGTGCCCCTAGGACTAGCGGGGACGAGCAGTACTTC. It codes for CSAPRTSGDEQYF.

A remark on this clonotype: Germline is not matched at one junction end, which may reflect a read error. This CDR3 is CAGSRTPNQPQHF. CDR3 sequence (DNA): TGTGCCGGCAGCCGGACGCCGAATCAGCCCCAGCATTTT. The chain carries TRBV12-3 or TRBV12-4 and TRBJ1-5; D uncertain. The CDR3 runs to 13 residues.

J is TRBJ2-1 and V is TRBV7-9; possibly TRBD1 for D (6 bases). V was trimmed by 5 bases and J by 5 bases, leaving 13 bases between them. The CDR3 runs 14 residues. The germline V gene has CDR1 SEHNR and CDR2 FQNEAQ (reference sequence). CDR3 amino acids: CASSHRVVDNEQFF. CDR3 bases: TGTGCCAGCAGCCACAGGGTCGTTGACAATGAGCAGTTCTTC.

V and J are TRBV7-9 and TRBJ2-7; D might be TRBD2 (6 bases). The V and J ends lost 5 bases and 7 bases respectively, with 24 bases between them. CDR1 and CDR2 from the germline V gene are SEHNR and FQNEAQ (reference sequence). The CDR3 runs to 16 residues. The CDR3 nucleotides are TGTGCCAGCAGCCCCTCTGGCGGAGGGGCCTACAATGAGCAGTACTTC. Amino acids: CASSPSGGGAYNEQYF.

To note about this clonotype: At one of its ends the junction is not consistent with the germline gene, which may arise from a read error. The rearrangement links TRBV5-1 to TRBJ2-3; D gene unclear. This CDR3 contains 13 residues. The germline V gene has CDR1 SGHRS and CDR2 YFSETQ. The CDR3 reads CDSSITPVDTQYF. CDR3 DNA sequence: TGCGACAGCAGCATCACCCCCGTAGATACGCAGTATTTT.